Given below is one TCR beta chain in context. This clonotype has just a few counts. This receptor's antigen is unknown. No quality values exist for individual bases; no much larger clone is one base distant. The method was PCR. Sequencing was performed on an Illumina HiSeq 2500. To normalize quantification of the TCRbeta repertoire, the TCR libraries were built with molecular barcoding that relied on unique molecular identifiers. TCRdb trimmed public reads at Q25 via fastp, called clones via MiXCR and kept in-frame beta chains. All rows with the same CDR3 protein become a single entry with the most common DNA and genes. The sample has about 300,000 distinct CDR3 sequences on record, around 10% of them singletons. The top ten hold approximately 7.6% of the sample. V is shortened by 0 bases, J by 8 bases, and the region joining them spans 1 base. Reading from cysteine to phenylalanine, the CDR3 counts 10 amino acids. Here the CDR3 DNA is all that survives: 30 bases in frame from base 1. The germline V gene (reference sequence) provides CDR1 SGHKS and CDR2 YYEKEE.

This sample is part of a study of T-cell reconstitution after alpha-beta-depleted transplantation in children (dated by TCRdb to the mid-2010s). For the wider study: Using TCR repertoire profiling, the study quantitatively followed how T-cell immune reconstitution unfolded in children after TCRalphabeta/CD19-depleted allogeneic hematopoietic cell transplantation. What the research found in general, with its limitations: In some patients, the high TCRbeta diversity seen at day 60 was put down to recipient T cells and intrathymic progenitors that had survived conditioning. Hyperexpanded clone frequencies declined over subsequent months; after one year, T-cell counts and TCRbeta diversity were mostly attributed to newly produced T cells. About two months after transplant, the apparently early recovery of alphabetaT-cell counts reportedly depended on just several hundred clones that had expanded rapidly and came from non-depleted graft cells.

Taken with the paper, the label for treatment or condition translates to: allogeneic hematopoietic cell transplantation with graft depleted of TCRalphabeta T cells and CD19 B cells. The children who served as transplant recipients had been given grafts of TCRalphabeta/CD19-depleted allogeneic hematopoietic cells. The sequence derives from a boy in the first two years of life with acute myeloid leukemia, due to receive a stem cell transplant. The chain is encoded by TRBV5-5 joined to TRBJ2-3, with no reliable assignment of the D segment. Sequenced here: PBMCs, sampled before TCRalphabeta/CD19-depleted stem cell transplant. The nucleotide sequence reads TGTGCCAGCAGCTTGGTTACGCAGTATTTT. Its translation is CASSLVTQYF.